This T cell receptor (beta chain) comes out of a study of technical replicates of blood from a handful of donors (dated by TCRdb to 2016 to 2017). CDR1 ENHRY and CDR2 SYGVKD are derived from the germline V gene. V sheds 8 bases and J sheds 2 bases, leaving 7 bases between their ends. The CDR3, cysteine through phenylalanine, is 11 amino acids long. The retained sequence is limited to the CDR3, 33 bases, with the frame set at the first base. On this clone: The specificity of this receptor is unknown. No base quality values were provided; no much bigger clone lies one nucleotide off.

Libraries were built with the immunoSEQ multiplex PCR assay. The table comes from immuneACCESS by way of TCRdb, which keeps in-frame sequences with V and J called. Part of the clones is missing from these tables; in studies checked, under half for an unresolved V gene and the rest for unknown reasons. Within this sample are 70,000 or so clones, with less than 99% of them counted one time only. 0.2% to 0.25% of the sample comes from the top ten. Sequencing used T cells isolated from PBMCs. The clonotype comes from a human donor in good health. This receptor chain uses TRBV10-3 and TRBJ2-7, and the D gene may be TRBD2, 6 bases matching. The sequenced DNA is TGTGCCATCGGGGAGGCCTACGAGCAGTACTTC. The resulting protein is CAIGEAYEQYF.